The 9 T cell receptor beta chains reported below all come from one sample, sequenced in a study of long-term antiretroviral therapy in people with HIV. This was the immunoSEQ v3.0 assay at survey level. Libraries were prepared by immunoSEQ multiplex PCR; TCRdb keeps only in-frame clonotypes and omits some of them. The sample lists over 35,000 clones; about 80% were seen once. Sample: unsorted PBMCs, taken 3.4 years after starting antiretroviral therapy. All receptors come from a man aged 25 to 45 with HIV.

The chain recombines TRBV20-1 with TRBJ2-1; TRBD1 is a possible D gene (5 bases). The CDR3 contains 11 residues. Trimming took off 5 bases at V and 9 bases at J, with 11 bases between the two ends. Germline assignment: CDR1 DFQATT and CDR2 SNEGSKA (reference sequence). CDR3 region: CSAFRDGEQFF. CDR3 in DNA: TGCAGTGCTTTCAGGGATGGTGAGCAGTTCTTC.

The chain combines TRBV7-2 with TRBJ2-7, with a possible D match to TRBD1 (6 bases). The CDR3 consists of 16 residues. Trimming pared 5 bases from V and 5 bases from J, leaving 22 bases between. CDR1 and CDR2 from the germline V gene are SGHTA and FQGNSA. The CDR3 sequence: CASSQDSPLLRDEQYF. The CDR3 region has the DNA TGTGCCAGCAGCCAGGACAGTCCCCTCCTACGGGACGAGCAGTACTTC.

The V call is TRBV18, the J call TRBJ2-3; the D is unclear. Germline CDR1 and CDR2: KGHSH and LQKENI. Trimming left V 0 bases short and J 3 bases short, with 4 bases between. The CDR3 runs 13 residues. CDR3 loop: CASSPPSTDTQYF. The CDR3 DNA is TGTGCCAGCTCACCACCTAGTACAGATACGCAGTATTTT.

The chain has TRBV6-5 and TRBJ2-2; D may be TRBD1 (6 bases). Trimming removed 5 bases at V and 0 bases at J, with 10 bases between. The CDR3 covers 15 residues. Looked up from germline, CDR1 is MNHEY and CDR2 is SVGAGI. The CDR3 nucleotides are TGTGCCAGCAGTCCGGGACATACGAACACCGGGGAGCTGTTTTTT. Translation gives CASSPGHTNTGELFF.

The CDR3 reads CASSRSGSSYNEQFF. The CDR3 DNA reads TGTGCCAGCAGCCGTAGCGGGAGCTCCTACAATGAGCAGTTCTTC. The chain is built from TRBV5-4 and TRBJ2-1; 9 nucleotides match TRBD2. The CDR3 runs 15 residues. Germline CDR1 SGHNT, CDR2 YYREEE (reference sequence). V lost 4 bases and J lost 0; bases outside the gene matches: 2.

This chain joins TRBV18 and TRBJ1-1; the D is unclear. The CDR3 consists of 13 residues. Between the trimmed V and J ends, which lost 2 bases and 4 bases, there was a span of 8 bases. Germline lookup yields CDR1 KGHSH and CDR2 LQKENI. The CDR3 spells CASSPGRSTEAFF. CDR3 DNA: TGTGCCAGCTCACCAGGGCGTAGCACTGAAGCTTTCTTT.

V gene TRBV28 combines with J gene TRBJ2-7; 8 bases match TRBD2. V lost 5 bases to trimming and J lost 1 base; unmatched junction nucleotides: 7. CDR1 and CDR2 from the germline V gene are MDHEN and SYDVKM. This CDR3 is 15 amino acids long. The CDR3 DNA reads as TGTGCCAGCAGTCAGGTAGCGGGACTGTCCTACGAGCAGTACTTC. Amino acids: CASSQVAGLSYEQYF.

CDR3 nucleotides: TGCGCCAGCAGTGAAGACAGGGGGTGGTATGGCTCCTACAATGAGCAGTTCTTC. It specifies CASSEDRGWYGSYNEQFF. J is TRBJ2-1 and V is TRBV10-2, with TRBD1 matching over 9 bases. The CDR3 is 18 amino acids. Germline V gene lookup returns CDR1 WSHSY and CDR2 SAAADI. Trimming at V came to 3 bases and at J to 0 bases, leaving 9 bases not matched to a gene.

V is TRBV7-8 and J is TRBJ2-3, with D perhaps TRBD2 (5 bases). The V and J ends lost 5 bases and 3 bases respectively, with 24 bases between them. Germline V CDR1 and CDR2: SGHVS, FQNEAQ. The CDR3 has 18 residues. The chain's CDR3 is CASSPRRTSFLWTDTQYF. The CDR3 bases are TGTGCCAGCAGCCCCAGGAGGACCTCATTTTTATGGACAGATACGCAGTATTTT.